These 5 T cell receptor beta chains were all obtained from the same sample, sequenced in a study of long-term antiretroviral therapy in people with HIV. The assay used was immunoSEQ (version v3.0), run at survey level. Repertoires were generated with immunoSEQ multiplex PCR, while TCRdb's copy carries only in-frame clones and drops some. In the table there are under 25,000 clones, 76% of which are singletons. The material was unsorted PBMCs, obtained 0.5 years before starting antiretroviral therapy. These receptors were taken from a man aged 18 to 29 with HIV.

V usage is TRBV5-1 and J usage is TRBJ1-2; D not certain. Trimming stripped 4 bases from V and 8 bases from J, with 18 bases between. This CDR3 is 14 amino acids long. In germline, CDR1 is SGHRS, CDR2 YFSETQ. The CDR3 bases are TGCGCCAGCAGCCTCCCGACTGGAGCTGGGGGCTACACCTTC. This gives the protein CASSLPTGAGGYTF. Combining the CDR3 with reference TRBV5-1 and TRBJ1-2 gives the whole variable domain KAGVTQTPRYLIKTRGQQVTLSCSPISGHRSVSWYQQTPGQGLQFLFEYFSETQRNKGNFPGRFSGRQFSNSRSEMNVSTLELGDSALYLCASSLPTGAGGYTFGSGTRLTVV.

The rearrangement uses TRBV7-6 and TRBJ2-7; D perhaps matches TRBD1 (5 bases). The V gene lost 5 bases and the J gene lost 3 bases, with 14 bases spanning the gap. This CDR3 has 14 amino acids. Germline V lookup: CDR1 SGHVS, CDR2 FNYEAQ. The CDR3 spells CASSLLDKSYEQYF. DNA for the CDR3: TGTGCCAGCAGCCTTCTGGACAAGAGCTACGAGCAGTACTTC.

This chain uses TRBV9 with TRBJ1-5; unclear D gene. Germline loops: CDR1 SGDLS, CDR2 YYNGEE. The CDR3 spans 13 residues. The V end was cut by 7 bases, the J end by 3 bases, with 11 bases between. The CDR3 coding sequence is TGTGCCAGCGGGCCGGGGAACAATCAGCCCCAGCATTTT. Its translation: CASGPGNNQPQHF.

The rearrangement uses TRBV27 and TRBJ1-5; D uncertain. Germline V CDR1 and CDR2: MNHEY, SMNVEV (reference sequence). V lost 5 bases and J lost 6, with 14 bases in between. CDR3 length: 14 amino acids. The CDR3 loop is CASSTPDFSQPQHF. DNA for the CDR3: TGTGCCAGCAGTACACCCGACTTCTCTCAGCCCCAGCATTTT.

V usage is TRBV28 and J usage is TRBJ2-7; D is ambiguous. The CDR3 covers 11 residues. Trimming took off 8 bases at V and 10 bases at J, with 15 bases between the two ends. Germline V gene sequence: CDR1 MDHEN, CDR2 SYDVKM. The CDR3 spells CASGYLGDQYF. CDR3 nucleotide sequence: TGTGCCAGCGGCTACCTCGGCGACCAGTACTTC.